The clone carrying this T cell receptor (beta chain) has only a few counts. Per germline, CDR1 GTSNPN and CDR2 SVGIG (reference sequence). The CDR3 loop spans 13 amino acids. V lost 3 bases to trimming and J lost 4 bases, with 9 bases between them. This specimen comes from a study of blood T cell repertoires in COVID-19. Repertoires were generated with immunoSEQ multiplex PCR, while TCRdb's copy carries only in-frame clones and drops some. Of 250,000 to 300,000 clones in the sample, 70% to 90% were seen once. This sequence was found in a man aged 50-59 years with active or convalescent COVID-19. Sequencing was done on a sample of peripheral blood. This chain uses TRBV30 with TRBJ2-2; the D is unclear. The CDR3 coding sequence is TGTGCCTGGAGGAGGCCCTCCACCGGGGAGCTGTTTTTT. Residues: CAWRRPSTGELFF.